This T cell receptor (beta chain) was captured in a study of blood T cell repertoires in COVID-19. The germline V gene encodes CDR1 LNHNV and CDR2 YYDKDF (reference sequence). This CDR3 comprises 15 residues. V shed 0 bases and J shed 2 bases, with 8 bases lying between them. Clones were sequenced by immunoSEQ multiplex PCR, and TCRdb holds only the in-frame ones, with some missing. This table holds approximately 250,000 clones, approximately 85% found once. The material sequenced was PBMCs or T cells enriched from blood (not recorded which). This chain links TRBV15 with TRBJ1-3; TRBD1 might be the D (5 bases). This TCR derives from a woman in her fifties or sixties with acute COVID-19. The CDR3 bases are TGTGCCACCAGCAGAGATCAGGGCCCTGGAAACACCATATATTTT. Translating it yields CATSRDQGPGNTIYF.